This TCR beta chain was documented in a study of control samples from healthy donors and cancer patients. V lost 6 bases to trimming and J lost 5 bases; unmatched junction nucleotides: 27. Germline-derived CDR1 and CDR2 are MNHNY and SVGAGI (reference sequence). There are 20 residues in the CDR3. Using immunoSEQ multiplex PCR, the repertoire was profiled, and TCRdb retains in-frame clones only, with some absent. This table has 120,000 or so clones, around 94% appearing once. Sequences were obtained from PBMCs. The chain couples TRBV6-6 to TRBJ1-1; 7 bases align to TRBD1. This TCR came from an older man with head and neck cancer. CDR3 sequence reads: CASSIERVPKGTAAGTEAFF. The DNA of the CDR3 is TGTGCCAGCAGCATCGAAAGAGTCCCGAAAGGGACAGCAGCAGGAACTGAAGCTTTCTTT.